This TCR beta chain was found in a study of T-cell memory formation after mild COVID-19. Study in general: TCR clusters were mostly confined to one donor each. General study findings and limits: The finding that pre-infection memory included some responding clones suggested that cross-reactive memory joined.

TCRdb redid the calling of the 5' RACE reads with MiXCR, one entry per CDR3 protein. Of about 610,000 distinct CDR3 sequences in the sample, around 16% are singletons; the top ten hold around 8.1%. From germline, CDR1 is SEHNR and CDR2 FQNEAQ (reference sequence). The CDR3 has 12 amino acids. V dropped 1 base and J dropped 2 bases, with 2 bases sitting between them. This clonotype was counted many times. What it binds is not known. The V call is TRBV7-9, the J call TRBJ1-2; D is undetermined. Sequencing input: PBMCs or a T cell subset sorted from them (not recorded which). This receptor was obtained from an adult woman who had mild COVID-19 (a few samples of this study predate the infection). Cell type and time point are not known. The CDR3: CASSLDNYGYTF. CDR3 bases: TGTGCCAGCAGCTTAGACAACTATGGCTACACCTTC. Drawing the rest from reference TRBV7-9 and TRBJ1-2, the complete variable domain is DTGVSQNPRHKITKRGQNVTFRCDPISEHNRLYWYRQTLGQGPEFLTYFQNEAQLEKSRLLSDRFSAERPKGSFSTLEIQRTEQGDSAMYLCASSLDNYGYTFGSGTRLTVV.